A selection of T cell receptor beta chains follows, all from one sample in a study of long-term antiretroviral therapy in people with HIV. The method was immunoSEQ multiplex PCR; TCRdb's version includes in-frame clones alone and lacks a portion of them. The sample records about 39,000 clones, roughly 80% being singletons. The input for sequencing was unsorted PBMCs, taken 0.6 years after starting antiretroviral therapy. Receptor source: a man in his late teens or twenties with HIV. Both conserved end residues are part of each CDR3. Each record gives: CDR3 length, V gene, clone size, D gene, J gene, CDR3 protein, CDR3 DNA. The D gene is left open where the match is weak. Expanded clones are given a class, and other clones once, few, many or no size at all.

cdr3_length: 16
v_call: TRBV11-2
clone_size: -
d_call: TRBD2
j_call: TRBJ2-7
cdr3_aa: CASSLVTSGITGEQYF
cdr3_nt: TGTGCCAGCAGCTTAGTTACTAGCGGGATAACTGGGGAGCAGTACTTC

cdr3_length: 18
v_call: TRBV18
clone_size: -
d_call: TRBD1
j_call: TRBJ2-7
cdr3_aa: CASSPPPNPGQVNYEQYF
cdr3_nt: TGTGCCAGCTCACCACCGCCAAATCCGGGACAGGTCAACTACGAGCAGTACTTC

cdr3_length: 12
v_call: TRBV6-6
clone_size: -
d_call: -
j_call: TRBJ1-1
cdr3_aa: CATQSVNTEAFF
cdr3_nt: TGTGCCACTCAGAGTGTGAACACTGAAGCTTTCTTT

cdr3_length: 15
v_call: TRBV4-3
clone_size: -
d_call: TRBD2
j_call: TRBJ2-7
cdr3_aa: CASSQDRGGGYEQYF
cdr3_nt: TGCGCCAGCAGCCAAGATCGGGGCGGGGGCTACGAGCAGTACTTC

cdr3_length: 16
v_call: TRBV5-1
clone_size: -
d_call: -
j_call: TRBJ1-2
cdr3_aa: CASTHGGRPSSYGYTF
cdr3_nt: TGCGCCAGCACCCACGGCGGGAGGCCGTCTAGCTATGGCTACACCTTC

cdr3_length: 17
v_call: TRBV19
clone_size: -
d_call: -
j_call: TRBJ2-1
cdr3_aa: CASSIPERLWPYNEQFF
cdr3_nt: TGTGCCAGTAGTATACCCGAACGACTGTGGCCCTACAATGAGCAGTTCTTC

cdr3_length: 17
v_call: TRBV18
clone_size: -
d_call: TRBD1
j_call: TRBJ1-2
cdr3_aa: CASSPTGQGPILYGYTF
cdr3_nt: TGTGCCAGCTCACCTACGGGACAGGGGCCGATCCTTTATGGCTACACCTTC

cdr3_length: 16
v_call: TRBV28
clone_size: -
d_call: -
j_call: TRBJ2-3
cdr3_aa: CASSSPRASSTDTQYF
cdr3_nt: TGTGCCAGCAGTTCCCCCAGGGCCTCTAGCACAGATACGCAGTATTTT

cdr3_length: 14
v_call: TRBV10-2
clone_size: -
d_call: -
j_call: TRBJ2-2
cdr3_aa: CASSVWGNTGELFF
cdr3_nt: TGCGCCAGCAGTGTATGGGGGAACACCGGGGAGCTGTTTTTT

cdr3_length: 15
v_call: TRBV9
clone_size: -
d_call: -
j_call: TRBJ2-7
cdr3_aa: CASSVGWRASYEQYF
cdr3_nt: TGTGCCAGCAGCGTAGGGTGGCGGGCCTCCTACGAGCAGTACTTC

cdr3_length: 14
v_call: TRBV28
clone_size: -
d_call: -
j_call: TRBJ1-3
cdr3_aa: CASTPGNSGNTIYF
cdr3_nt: TGTGCCAGCACCCCGGGGAACTCTGGAAACACCATATATTTT

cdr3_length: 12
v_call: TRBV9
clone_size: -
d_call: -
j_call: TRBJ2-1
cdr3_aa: CASSPSGNEQFF
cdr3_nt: TGTGCCAGCAGCCCATCCGGGAATGAGCAGTTCTTC

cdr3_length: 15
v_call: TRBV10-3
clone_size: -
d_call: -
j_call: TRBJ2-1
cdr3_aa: CAITAGTYEGDEQFF
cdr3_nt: TGTGCCATCACTGCCGGGACTTACGAGGGGGATGAGCAGTTCTTC

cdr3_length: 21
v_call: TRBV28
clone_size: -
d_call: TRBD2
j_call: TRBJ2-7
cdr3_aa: CASSTGTGRWTSGIPPAEQYF
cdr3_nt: TGTGCCAGCAGTACCGGGACAGGGCGCTGGACTAGCGGGATCCCTCCTGCCGAGCAGTACTTC

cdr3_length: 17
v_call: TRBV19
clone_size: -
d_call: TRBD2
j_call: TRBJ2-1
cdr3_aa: CASSSEGGSHSYNEQFF
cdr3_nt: TGTGCCAGTAGTAGCGAGGGCGGGAGCCACTCCTACAATGAGCAGTTCTTC

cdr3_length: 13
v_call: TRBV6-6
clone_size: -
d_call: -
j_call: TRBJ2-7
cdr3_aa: CASSYGGDYEQYF
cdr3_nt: TGTGCCAGCAGTTACGGGGGAGACTACGAGCAGTACTTC

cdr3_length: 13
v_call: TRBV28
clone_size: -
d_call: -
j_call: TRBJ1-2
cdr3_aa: CASSFRGGYGYTF
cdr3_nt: TGTGCCAGCAGTTTTCGGGGGGGATATGGCTACACCTTC

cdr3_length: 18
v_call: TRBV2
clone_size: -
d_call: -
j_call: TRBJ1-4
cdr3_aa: CASSSTPSIGRNNEKLFF
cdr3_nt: TGTGCCAGCAGTTCTACTCCCTCGATTGGACGGAATAATGAAAAACTGTTTTTT

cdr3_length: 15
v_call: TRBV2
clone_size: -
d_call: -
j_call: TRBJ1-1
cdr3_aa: CASSDLPSRNTEAFF
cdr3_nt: TGTGCCAGCAGTGATCTGCCATCCCGGAACACTGAAGCTTTCTTT

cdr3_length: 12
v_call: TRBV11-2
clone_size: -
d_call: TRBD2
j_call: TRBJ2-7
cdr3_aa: CASSPGTSVEYF
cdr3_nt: TGTGCCAGCAGCCCCGGGACTAGCGTAGAGTACTTC

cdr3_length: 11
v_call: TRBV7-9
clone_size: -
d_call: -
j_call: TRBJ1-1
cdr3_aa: CASSSAGFAFF
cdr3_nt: TGTGCCAGCAGCTCAGCGGGGTTTGCTTTCTTT

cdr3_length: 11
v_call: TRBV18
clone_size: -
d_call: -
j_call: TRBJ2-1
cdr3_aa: CASSAPNEQFF
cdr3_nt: TGTGCCAGCTCAGCCCCCAATGAGCAGTTCTTC

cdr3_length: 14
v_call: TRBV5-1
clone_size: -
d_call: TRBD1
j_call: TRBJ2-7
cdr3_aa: CASSGGTGAYEQYF
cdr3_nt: TGCGCCAGCAGCGGGGGGACAGGGGCCTACGAGCAGTACTTC

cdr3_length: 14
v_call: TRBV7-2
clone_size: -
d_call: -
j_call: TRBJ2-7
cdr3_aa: CASRSQGTTYEQYF
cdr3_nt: TGTGCCAGCCGCTCCCAGGGGACAACCTACGAGCAGTACTTC

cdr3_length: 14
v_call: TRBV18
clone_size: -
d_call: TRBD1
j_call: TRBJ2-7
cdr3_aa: CASSKRQGAYEQYF
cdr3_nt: TGTGCCAGCTCAAAAAGACAGGGGGCCTACGAGCAGTACTTC

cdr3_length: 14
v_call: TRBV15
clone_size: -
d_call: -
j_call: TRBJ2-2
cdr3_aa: CATSRDLVVLELFF
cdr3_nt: TGTGCCACCAGCAGAGATTTAGTGGTGTTGGAGCTGTTTTTT

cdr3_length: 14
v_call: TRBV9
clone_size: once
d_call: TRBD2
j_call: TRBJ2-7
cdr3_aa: CASSPRGGNYEQYF
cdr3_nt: TGTGCCAGCAGCCCCCGGGGAGGGAACTACGAGCAGTACTTC

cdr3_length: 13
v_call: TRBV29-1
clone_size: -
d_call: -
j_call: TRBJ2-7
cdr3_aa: CSVQKTVSYEQYF
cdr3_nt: TGCAGCGTTCAAAAAACAGTCTCCTACGAGCAGTACTTC

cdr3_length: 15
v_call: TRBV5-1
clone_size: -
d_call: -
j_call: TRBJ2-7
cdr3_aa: CASSSGVIGSYEQYF
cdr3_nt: TGCGCCAGCAGCTCAGGGGTTATTGGCTCCTACGAGCAGTACTTC

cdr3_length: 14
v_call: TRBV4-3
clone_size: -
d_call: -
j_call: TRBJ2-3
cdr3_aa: CASSHTSRTDTQYF
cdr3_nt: TGCGCCAGCAGCCATACTAGCAGAACAGATACGCAGTATTTT

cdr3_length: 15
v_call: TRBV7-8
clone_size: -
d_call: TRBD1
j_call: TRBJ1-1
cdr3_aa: CASSLSWQGEGEAFF
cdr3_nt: TGTGCCAGCAGCTTATCATGGCAGGGGGAGGGTGAAGCTTTCTTT

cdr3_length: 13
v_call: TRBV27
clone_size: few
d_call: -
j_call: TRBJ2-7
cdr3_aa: CASSFYSSYEQYF
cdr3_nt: TGTGCCAGCAGTTTCTACAGTTCCTACGAGCAGTACTTC

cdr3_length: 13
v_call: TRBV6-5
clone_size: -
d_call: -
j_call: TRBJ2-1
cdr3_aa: CASSYGAVNEQFF
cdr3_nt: TGTGCCAGCAGTTACGGGGCAGTCAATGAGCAGTTCTTC

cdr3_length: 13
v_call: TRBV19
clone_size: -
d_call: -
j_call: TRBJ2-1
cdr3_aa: CASTENSLHEQFF
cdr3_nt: TGTGCCAGTACGGAGAATTCCCTACACGAGCAGTTCTTC

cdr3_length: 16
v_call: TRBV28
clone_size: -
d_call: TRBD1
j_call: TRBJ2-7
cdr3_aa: CASSSPLGTGLYEQYF
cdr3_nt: TGTGCCAGCAGTTCACCACTGGGGACAGGGTTGTACGAGCAGTACTTC

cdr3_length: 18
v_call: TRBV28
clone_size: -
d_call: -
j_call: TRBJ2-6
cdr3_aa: CASSPPGLPDSGANVLTF
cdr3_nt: TGTGCCAGCAGTCCTCCGGGACTTCCAGACTCTGGGGCCAACGTCCTGACTTTC

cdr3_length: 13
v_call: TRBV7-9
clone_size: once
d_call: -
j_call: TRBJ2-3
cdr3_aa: CASSLGRGSEQYF
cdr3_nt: TGTGCCAGCAGCTTAGGGAGGGGCTCCGAGCAGTATTTT